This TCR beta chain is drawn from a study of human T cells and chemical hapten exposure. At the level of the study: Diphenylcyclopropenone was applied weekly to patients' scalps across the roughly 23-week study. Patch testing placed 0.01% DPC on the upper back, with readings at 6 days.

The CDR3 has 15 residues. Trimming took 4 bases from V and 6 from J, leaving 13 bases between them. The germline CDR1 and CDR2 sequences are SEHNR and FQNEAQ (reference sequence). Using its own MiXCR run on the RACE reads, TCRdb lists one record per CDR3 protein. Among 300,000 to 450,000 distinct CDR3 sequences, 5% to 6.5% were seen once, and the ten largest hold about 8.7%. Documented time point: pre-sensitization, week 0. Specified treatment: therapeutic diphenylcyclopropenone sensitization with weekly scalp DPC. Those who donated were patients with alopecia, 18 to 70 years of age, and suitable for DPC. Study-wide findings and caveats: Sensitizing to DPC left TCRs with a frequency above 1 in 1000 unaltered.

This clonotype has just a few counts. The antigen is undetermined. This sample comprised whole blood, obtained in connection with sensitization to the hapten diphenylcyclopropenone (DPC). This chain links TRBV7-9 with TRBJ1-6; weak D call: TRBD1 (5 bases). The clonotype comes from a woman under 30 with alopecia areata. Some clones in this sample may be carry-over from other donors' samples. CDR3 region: CASSSVRQPNSPLHF. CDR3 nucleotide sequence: TGTGCCAGCAGCTCGGTGAGACAGCCTAATTCACCCCTCCACTTT.